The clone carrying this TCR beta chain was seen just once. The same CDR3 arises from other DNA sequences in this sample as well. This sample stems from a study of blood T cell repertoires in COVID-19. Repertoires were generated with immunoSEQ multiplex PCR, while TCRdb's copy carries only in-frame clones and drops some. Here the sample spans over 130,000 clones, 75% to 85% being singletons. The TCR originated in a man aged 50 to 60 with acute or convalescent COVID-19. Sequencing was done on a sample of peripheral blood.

CDR3 coding DNA: TGTGCCAGTAGTATAAACGGGGGACGTCGGTTCTTC. It specifies CASSINGGRRFF. The chain is built from TRBV19 and TRBJ2-1, with a tentative D call TRBD2 (6 bases). V lost 2 bases to trimming and J lost 15 bases, with 14 bases between them. The germline V gene encodes CDR1 LNHDA and CDR2 SQIVND (reference sequence). The CDR3 sequence is 12 residues long.